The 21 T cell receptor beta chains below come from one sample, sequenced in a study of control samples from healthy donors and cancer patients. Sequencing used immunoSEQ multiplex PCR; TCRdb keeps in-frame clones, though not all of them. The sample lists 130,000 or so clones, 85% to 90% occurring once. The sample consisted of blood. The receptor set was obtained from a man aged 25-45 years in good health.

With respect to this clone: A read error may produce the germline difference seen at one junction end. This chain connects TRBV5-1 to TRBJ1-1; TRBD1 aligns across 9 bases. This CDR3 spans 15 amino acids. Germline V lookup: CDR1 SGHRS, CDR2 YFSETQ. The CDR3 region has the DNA TGCGTCAGCAGCGGTACAGGGGGCCTGAACACTGAAGCTTTCTTT. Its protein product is CVSSGTGGLNTEAFF.

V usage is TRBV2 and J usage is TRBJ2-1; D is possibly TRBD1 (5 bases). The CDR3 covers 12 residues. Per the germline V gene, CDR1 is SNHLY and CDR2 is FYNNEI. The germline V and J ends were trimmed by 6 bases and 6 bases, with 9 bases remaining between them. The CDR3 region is CASRRDSNEQFF. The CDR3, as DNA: TGTGCCAGCAGGCGCGACAGCAATGAGCAGTTCTTC.

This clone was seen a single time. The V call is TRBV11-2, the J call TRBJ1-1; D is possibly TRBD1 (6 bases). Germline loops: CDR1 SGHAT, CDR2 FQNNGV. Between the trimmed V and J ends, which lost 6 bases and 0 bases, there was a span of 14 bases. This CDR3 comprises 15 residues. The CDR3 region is CASRVTGTVNTEAFF. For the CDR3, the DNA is TGTGCCAGCAGGGTTACAGGGACGGTGAACACTGAAGCTTTCTTT. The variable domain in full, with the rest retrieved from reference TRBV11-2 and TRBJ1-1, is EAGVAQSPRYKIIEKRQSVAFWCNPISGHATLYWYQQILGQGPKLLIQFQNNGVVDDSQLPKDRFSAERLKGVDSTLKIQPAKLEDSAVYLCASRVTGTVNTEAFFGQGTRLTVV.

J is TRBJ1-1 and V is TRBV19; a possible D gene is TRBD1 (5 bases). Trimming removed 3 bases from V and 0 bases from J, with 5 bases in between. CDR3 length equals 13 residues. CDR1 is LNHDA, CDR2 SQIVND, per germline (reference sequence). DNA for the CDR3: TGTGCCAGTAGTATGACAGTGAACACTGAAGCTTTCTTT. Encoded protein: CASSMTVNTEAFF.

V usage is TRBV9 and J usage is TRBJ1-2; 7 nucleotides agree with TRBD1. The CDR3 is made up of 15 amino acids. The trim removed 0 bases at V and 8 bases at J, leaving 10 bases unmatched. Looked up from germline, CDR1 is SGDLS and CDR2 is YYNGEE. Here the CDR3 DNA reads TGTGCCAGCAGCGTAGATGGGCAGGGGGTGTGGGGCTACACCTTC. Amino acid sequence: CASSVDGQGVWGYTF.

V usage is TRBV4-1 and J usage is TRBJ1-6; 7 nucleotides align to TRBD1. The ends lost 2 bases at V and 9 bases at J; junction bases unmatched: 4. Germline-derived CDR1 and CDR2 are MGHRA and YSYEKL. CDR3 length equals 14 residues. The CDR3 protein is CASSQPTGVSPLHF. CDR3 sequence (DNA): TGCGCCAGCAGCCAACCCACAGGGGTTTCACCCCTCCACTTT.

Here the CDR3 reads CASSPLALEEQYV. The CDR3 bases are TGTGCCAGCAGCCCCCTGGCTTTGGAAGAGCAGTACGTC. V usage is TRBV7-8 and J usage is TRBJ2-7; D is ambiguous. There are 13 residues in the CDR3. CDR1 and CDR2 (germline): SGHVS, FQNEAQ. V shed 5 bases and J shed 7 bases, with 15 bases lying between them.

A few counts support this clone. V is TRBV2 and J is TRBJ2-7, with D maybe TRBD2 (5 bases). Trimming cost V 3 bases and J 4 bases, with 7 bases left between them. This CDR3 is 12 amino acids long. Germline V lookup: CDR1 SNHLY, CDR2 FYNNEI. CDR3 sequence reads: CASSDTGYEQYV. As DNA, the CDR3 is TGTGCCAGCAGTGATACGGGGTACGAGCAGTACGTC.

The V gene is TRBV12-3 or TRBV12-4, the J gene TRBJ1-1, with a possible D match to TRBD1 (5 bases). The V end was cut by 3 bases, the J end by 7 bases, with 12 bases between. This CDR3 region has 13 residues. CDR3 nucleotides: TGTGCCAGCAGTTTTAAGGGGACCGGTGAAGCTTTCTTT. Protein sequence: CASSFKGTGEAFF.

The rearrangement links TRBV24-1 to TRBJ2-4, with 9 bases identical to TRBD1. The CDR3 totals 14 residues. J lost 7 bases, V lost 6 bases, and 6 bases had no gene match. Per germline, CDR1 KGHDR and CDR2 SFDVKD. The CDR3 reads CATSTQGQGNIQYF. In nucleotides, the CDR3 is TGTGCCACCAGTACCCAAGGACAGGGGAACATTCAGTACTTC.

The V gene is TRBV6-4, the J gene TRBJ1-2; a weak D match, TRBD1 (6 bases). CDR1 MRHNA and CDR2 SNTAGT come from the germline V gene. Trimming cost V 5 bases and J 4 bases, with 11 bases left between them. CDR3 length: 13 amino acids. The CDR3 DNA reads TGTGCCAGCAGTTCCGGGACATCCTATGGCTACACCTTC. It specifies CASSSGTSYGYTF.

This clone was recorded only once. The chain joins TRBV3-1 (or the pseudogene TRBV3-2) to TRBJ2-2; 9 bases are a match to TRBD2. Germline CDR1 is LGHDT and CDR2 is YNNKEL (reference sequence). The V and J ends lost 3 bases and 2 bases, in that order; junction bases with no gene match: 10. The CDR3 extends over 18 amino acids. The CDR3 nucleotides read TGTGCCAGCAGCCACGGCTTGGGTAGCGGGGGAAACACCGGGGAGCTGTTTTTT. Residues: CASSHGLGSGGNTGELFF.

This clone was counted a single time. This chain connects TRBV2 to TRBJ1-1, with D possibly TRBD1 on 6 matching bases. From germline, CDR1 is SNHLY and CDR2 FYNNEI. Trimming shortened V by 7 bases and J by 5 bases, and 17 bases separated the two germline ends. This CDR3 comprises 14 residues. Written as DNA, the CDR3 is TGTGCCAGCAAGGTACAGGGTGCGAATACTGAAGCTTTCTTT. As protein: CASKVQGANTEAFF.

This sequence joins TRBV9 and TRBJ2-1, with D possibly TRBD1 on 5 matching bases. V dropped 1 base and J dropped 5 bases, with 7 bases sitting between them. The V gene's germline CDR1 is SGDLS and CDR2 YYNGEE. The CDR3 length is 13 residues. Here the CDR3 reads CASSVWGDNEQFF. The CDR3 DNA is TGTGCCAGCAGCGTATGGGGCGACAATGAGCAGTTCTTC.

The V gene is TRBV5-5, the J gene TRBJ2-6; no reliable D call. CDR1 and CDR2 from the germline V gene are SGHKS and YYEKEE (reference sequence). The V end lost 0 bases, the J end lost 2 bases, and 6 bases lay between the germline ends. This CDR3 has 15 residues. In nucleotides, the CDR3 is TGTGCCAGCAGCTTGGGGAGTCCTGGGGCCAACGTCCTGACTTTC. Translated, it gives CASSLGSPGANVLTF.

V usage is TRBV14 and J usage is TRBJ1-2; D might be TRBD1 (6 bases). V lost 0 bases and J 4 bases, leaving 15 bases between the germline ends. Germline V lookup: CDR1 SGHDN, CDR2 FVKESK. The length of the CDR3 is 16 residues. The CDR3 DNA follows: TGTGCCAGCAGCCAAGAATTGCGGGGGCGGGTCTATGGCTACACCTTC. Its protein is CASSQELRGRVYGYTF. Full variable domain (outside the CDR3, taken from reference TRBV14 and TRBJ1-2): EAGVTQFPSHSVIEKGQTVTLRCDPISGHDNLYWYRRVMGKEIKFLLHFVKESKQDESGMPNNRFLAERTGGTYSTLKVQPAELEDSGVYFCASSQELRGRVYGYTFGSGTRLTVV.

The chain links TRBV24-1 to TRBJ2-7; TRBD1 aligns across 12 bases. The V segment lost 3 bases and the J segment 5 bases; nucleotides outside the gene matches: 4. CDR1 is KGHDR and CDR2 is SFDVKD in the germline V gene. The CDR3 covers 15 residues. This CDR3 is CATSDPGTGGDEQYF. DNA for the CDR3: TGTGCCACCAGTGATCCCGGGACAGGGGGCGACGAGCAGTACTTC.

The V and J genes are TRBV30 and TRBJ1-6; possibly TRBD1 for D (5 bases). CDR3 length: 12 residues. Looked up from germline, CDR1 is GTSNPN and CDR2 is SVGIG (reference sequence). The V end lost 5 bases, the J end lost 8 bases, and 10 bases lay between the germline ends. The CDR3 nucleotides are TGTGCCTGGGAGCCGGGGGATTCACCCCTCCACTTT. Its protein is CAWEPGDSPLHF.

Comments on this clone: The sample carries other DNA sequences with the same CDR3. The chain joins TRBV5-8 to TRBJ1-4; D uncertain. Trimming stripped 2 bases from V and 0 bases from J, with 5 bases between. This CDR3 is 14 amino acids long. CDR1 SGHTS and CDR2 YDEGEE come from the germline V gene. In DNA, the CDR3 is TGTGCCAGCAGCTTCGGCGCAACTAATGAAAAACTGTTTTTT. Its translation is CASSFGATNEKLFF.

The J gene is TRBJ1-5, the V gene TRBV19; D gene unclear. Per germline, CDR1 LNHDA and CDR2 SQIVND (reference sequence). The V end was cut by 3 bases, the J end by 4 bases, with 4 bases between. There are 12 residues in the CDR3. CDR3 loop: CASSILNQPQHF. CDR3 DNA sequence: TGTGCCAGTAGTATCTTGAATCAGCCCCAGCATTTT.

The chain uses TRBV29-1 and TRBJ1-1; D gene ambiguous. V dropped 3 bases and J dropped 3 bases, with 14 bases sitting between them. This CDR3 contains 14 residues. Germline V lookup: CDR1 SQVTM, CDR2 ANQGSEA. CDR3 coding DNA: TGCAGCGTTGATGGCCAGGAAAGTGACACTGAAGCTTTCTTT. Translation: CSVDGQESDTEAFF.